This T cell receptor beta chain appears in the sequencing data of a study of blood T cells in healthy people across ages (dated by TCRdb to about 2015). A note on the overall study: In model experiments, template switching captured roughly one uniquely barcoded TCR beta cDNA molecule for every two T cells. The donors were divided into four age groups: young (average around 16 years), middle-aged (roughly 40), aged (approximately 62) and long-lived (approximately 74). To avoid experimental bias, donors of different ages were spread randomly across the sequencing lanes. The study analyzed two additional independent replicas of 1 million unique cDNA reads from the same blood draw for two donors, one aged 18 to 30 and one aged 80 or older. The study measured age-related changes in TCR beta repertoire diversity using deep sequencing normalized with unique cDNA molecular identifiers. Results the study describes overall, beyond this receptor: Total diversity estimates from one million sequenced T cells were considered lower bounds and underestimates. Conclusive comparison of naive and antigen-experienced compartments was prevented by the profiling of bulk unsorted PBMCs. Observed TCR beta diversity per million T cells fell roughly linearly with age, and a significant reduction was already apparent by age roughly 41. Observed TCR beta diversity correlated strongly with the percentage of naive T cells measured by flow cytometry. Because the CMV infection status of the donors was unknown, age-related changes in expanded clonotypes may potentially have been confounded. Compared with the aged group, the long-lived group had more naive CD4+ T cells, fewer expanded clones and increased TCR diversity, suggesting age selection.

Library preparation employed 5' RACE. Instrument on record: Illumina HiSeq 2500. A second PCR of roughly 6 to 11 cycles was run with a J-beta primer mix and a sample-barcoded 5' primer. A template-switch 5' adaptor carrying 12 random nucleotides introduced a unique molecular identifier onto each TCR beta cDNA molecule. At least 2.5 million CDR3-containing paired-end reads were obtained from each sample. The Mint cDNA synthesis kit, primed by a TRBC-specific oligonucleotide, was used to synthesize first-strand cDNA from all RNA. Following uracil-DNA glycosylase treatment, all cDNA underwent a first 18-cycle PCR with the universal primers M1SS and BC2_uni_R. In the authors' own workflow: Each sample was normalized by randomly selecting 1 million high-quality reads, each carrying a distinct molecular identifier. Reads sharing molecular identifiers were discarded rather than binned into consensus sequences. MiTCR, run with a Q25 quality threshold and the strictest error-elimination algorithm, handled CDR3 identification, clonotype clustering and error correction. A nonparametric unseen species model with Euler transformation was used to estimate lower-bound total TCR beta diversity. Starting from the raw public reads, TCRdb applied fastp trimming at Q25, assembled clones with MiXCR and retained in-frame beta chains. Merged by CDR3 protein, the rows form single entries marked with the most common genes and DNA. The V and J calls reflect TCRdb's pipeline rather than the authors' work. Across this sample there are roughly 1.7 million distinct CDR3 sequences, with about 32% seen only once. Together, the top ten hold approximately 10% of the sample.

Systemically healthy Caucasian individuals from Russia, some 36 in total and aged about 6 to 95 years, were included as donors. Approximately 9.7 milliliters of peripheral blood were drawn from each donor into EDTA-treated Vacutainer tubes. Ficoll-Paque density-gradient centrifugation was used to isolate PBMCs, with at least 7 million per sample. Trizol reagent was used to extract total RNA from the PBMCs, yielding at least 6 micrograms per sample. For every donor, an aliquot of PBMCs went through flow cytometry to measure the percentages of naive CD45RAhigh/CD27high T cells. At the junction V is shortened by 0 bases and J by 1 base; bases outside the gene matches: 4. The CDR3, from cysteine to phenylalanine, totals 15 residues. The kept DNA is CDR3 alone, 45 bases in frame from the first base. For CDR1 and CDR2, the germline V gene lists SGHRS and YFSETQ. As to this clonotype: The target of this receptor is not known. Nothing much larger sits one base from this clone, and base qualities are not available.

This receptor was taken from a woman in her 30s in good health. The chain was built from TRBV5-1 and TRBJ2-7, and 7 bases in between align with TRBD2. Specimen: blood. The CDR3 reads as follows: CASSLGGSVSYEQYF. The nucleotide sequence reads TGCGCCAGCAGCTTGGGCGGGAGTGTTTCCTACGAGCAGTACTTC.